This TCR beta chain was sequenced during a study of T cell responses to AZD1222 COVID-19 vaccine. Notes on the study in general: Clonal diversity was possibly underestimated; the donors were predominantly white British and more often female.

As concerns this clone: As yet, its antigen is unknown.

TCRdb keeps only in-frame clones here, not all; method: immunoSEQ multiplex PCR. The sample gives 95,000 to 150,000 clones, around 89% of which show up once; approximately 3.3% is in the top ten. This CDR3 has 12 amino acids. After removal of 5 bases from V and 8 bases from J, the junction contained 6 bases not matched to a gene. Germline V CDR1 and CDR2: SGDLS, YYNGEE. The chain recombines TRBV9 with TRBJ1-2; 7 bases line up with TRBD1. The sequence was obtained from an adult in good health. The starting material was peripheral blood, obtained on day 0 of AZD1222 vaccination. The CDR3 sequence is CASRDRFEGYTF. The CDR3 DNA is TGTGCCAGCAGGGACAGGTTTGAGGGCTACACCTTC.